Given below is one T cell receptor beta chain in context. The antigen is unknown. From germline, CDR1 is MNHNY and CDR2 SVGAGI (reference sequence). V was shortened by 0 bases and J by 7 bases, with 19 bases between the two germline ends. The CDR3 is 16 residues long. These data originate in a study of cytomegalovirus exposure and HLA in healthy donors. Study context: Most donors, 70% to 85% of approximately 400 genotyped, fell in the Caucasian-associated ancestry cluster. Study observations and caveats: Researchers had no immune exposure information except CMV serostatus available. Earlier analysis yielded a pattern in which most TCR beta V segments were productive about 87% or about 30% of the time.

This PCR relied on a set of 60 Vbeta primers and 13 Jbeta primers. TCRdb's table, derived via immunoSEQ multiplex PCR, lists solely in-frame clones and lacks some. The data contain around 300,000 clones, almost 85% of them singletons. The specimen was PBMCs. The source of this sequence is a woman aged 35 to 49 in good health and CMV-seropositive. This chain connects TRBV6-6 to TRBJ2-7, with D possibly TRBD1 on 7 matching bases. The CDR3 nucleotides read TGTGCCAGCAGTTACTCGGCGACAGGGACTTCTGGGGAGCAGTACTTC. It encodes CASSYSATGTSGEQYF.